A single sample gave rise to the 14 T cell receptor beta chains below, sequenced in a study of blood T cell repertoires in COVID-19 (dated by TCRdb to 2020 to 2021). The library came from the immunoSEQ multiplex PCR assay. This immuneACCESS table, as held by TCRdb, lists in-frame sequences with V and J called but not all clones. Of the missing ones, under half trace to an unresolved V gene in checked studies; the others have no known cause. The sample yields just under 350,000 clones; around 90% were counted once. Approximately 3.5% of the sample goes to the ten largest clones. Sequenced input: peripheral blood. These receptors were taken from a woman in her late teens or twenties who had recovered from COVID-19.

V gene TRBV6-5 combines with J gene TRBJ1-1; 8 bases agree with TRBD1. The V gene's germline CDR1 is MNHEY and CDR2 SVGAGI. CDR3 length: 14 residues. Germline trimming cut 8 bases from V and 0 bases from J; bases unmatched to any gene: 5. DNA for the CDR3: TGTGCCAGCCGATGGGACAGGATGAACACTGAAGCTTTCTTT. It translates to CASRWDRMNTEAFF.

This sequence joins TRBV7-9 and TRBJ2-7; 10 nucleotides match TRBD1. This CDR3 has 15 amino acids. V lost 3 bases, J lost 5 bases, and 7 bases stayed unmatched. Germline CDR1 is SEHNR and CDR2 is FQNEAQ (reference sequence). The CDR3, as DNA: TGTGCCAGCAGCTTGAACCGGGACAGGGGCCACGAGCAGTACGTC. Protein: CASSLNRDRGHEQYV.

This rearrangement joins TRBV7-7 to TRBJ2-5; tentative D call: TRBD1 (6 bases). Trimming took off 5 bases at V and 5 bases at J, with 12 bases between the two ends. Germline values: CDR1 SSHAT, CDR2 FNYEAQ (reference sequence). The CDR3 loop spans 13 amino acids. In DNA form, the CDR3 reads TGTGCCAGCAGCCAGGGGTCATTGGAGACCCAGTACTTC. As protein: CASSQGSLETQYF.

CDR3 amino acids: CASSFFGGETQYF. In DNA, the CDR3 is TGTGCCAGCAGTTTCTTCGGGGGGGAGACCCAGTACTTC. The chain carries TRBV27 and TRBJ2-5, with 7 positions matching TRBD2. Germline V gene lookup returns CDR1 MNHEY and CDR2 SMNVEV (reference sequence). The CDR3 runs to 13 residues. V shed 3 bases, J shed 5 bases, and the junction held 3 bases outside the gene matches.

This sequence joins TRBV30 and TRBJ2-5; 7 nucleotides match TRBD2. The CDR3 consists of 15 residues. V was pared by 0 bases and J by 2 bases, with 6 bases of the junction left unmatched. Germline V CDR1 and CDR2: GTSNPN, SVGIG (reference sequence). This CDR3 reads CAWSVLGGPQETQYF. In DNA form, the CDR3 reads TGTGCCTGGAGTGTGTTGGGAGGGCCACAAGAGACCCAGTACTTC.

The DNA for the CDR3 is TGTGCCAGAAGCCTGGACAGGGGCATGAACACTGAAGCTTTCTTT. It encodes CARSLDRGMNTEAFF. The rearrangement uses TRBV5-3 and TRBJ1-1; 9 bases align to TRBD1. TRBV5-3 is an open reading frame, and its role is uncertain. This CDR3 is 15 amino acids long. The V and J ends lost 4 bases and 0 bases, in that order; junction bases with no gene match: 4.

The gene calls are TRBV9 and TRBJ2-2; unclear D gene. The CDR3 length is 14 residues. Trimming took off 0 bases at V and 6 bases at J, with 9 bases between the two ends. The germline V gene has CDR1 SGDLS and CDR2 YYNGEE. The CDR3 DNA is TGTGCCAGCAGCGTAGGCGGAGACGCCGGGGAGCTGTTTTTT. Its protein is CASSVGGDAGELFF.

V and J are TRBV30 and TRBJ2-7; 7 positions match TRBD1. With 1 base clipped from V and 6 bases from J, the junction kept 3 bases outside the gene matches. The CDR3 is 12 amino acids. CDR1 and CDR2 (germline): GTSNPN, SVGIG (reference sequence). The CDR3 coding sequence is TGTGCCTGGAGTGGGACAGGTGGCGAGCAGTACGTC. Its protein is CAWSGTGGEQYV.

With respect to this clone: The junction differs from germline at one of its ends, possibly a read error. This chain connects TRBV2 to TRBJ1-6; D is possibly TRBD1 (5 bases). Germline lookup yields CDR1 SNHLY and CDR2 FYNNEI. This CDR3 is built from 11 residues. CDR3 in amino acids: CASSGGARVRF. The CDR3 nucleotides read TGTGCCAGCAGCGGCGGGGCACGGGTACGCTTT.

The rearrangement links TRBV28 to TRBJ1-5, with D perhaps matching TRBD1 (6 bases). The CDR3 is 15 residues long. Trimming shortened V by 3 bases and J by 1 base, and 10 bases separated the two germline ends. Germline V gives CDR1 MDHEN, CDR2 SYDVKM. The CDR3 DNA is TGTGCCAGCAGTTTTTTGGGGGCAAGCAATCAGCCCCAGCATTTT. Its protein product is CASSFLGASNQPQHF.

The rearrangement links TRBV2 to TRBJ2-1; maybe TRBD1 (6 bases). CDR1 and CDR2 (germline): SNHLY, FYNNEI. V was trimmed by 7 bases and J by 1 base, leaving 26 bases between them. This CDR3 comprises 19 residues. The CDR3 bases are TGTGCCAGCACTTTCTGGGGCAGGGGACAAACTACTTCCTACAATGAGCAGTTCTTC. Translating it yields CASTFWGRGQTTSYNEQFF.

J is TRBJ2-3 and V is TRBV13; D may be TRBD2 (5 bases). With 2 bases removed from V and 2 bases from J, the gap between germline ends came to 8 bases. The germline CDR1 and CDR2 sequences are PRHDT and FYEKMQ (reference sequence). CDR3 length: 14 amino acids. CDR3 in amino acids: CASSLRGFTDTQYF. DNA of the CDR3: TGTGCCAGCAGCTTACGAGGGTTCACAGATACGCAGTATTTT.

V and J are TRBV9 and TRBJ2-5; 16 bases agree with TRBD2. The trim removed 3 bases at V and 4 bases at J, leaving 3 bases unmatched. Per germline, CDR1 SGDLS and CDR2 YYNGEE. This CDR3 comprises 16 residues. The CDR3 DNA reads as TGTGCCAGCAGCGCGGGACTAGCGGGAGGGCCAGAGACCCAGTACTTC. Its protein is CASSAGLAGGPETQYF.

The chain uses TRBV19 and TRBJ1-3; TRBD1 is a possible D gene (6 bases). This CDR3 has 17 residues. With 5 bases removed from V and 0 bases from J, the gap between germline ends came to 17 bases. CDR1 is LNHDA and CDR2 is SQIVND in the germline V gene (reference sequence). Here the CDR3 reads CASSLIIQGFSGNTIYF. The CDR3 DNA follows: TGTGCCAGTAGTCTCATAATTCAGGGGTTCTCTGGAAACACCATATATTTT.